Sequencing of this T cell receptor (beta chain) was carried out in a study of monozygotic twins with inflammatory bowel disease. Study findings and constraints: The data offered no way to tell different T cell subtypes apart.

Concerning this clonotype itself: What it recognizes is unknown.

From the 5' RACE reads, TCRdb lists one entry per CDR3 protein and no DNA. The sample table sets out 80,000 or so distinct CDR3 sequences. The CDR3 is made up of 14 amino acids. CDR1 is DFQATT, CDR2 SNEGSKA, per germline (reference sequence). Donors each gave about 2.6 ml of blood. The chain carries TRBV20-1 and TRBJ2-1; TCRdb designates TRBD2, a call that cannot be tested without DNA. The sample taken for sequencing was blood. This receptor was obtained from a human donor with ulcerative colitis or Crohn's disease, or a healthy co-twin of an affected twin (not recorded which). The CDR3 reads CSARGGALYNEQFF.